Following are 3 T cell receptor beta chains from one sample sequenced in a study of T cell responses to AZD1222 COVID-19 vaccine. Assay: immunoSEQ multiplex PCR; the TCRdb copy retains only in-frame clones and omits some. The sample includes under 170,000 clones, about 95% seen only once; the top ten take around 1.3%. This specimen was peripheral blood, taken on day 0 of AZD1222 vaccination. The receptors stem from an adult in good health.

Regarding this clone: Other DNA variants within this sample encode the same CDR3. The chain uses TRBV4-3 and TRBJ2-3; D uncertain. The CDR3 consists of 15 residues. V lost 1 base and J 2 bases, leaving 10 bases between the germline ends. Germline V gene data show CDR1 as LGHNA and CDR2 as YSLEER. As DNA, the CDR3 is TGCGCCAGCAGCCAAGGGCAGCGCTTCACAGATACGCAGTATTTT. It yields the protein CASSQGQRFTDTQYF.

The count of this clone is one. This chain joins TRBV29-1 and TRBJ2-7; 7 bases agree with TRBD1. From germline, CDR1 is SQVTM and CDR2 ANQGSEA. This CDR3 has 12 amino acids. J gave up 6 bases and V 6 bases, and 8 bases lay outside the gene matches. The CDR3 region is CSVTGSVGEQYV. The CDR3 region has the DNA TGCAGCGTGACAGGGAGTGTAGGCGAGCAGTACGTC.

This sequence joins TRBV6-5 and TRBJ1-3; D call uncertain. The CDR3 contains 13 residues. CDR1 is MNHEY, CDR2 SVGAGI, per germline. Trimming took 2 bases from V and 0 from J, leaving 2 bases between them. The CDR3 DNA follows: TGTGCCAGCAGTTACATCTCTGGAAACACCATATATTTT. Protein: CASSYISGNTIYF.